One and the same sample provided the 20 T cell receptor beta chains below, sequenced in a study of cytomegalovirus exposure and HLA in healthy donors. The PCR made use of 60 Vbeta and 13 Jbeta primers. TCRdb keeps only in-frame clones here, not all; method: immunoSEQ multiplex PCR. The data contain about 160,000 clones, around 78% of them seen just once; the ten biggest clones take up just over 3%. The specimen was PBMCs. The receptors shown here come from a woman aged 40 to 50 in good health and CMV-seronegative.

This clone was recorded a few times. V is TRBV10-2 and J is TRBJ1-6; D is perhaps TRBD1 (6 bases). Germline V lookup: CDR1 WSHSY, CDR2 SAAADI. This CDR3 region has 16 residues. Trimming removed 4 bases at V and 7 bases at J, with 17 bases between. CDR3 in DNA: TGCGCCAGCAGTGGTGGCAGGGGAATGAGCAATTCACCCCTCCACTTT. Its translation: CASSGGRGMSNSPLHF.

The CDR3 here is CASTSRPGGGHGYTF. CDR3 in DNA: TGTGCCAGCACTTCGCGTCCGGGAGGGGGACATGGCTACACCTTC. The gene calls are TRBV28 and TRBJ1-2; D possibly corresponds to TRBD1 (6 bases). This CDR3 is 15 amino acids long. V gave up 7 bases and J gave up 6 bases, with 21 bases separating them. Per the germline V gene, CDR1 is MDHEN and CDR2 is SYDVKM.

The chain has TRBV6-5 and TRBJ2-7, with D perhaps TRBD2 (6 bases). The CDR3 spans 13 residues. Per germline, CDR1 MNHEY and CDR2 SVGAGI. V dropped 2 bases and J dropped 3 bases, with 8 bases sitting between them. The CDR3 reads CASSYGGNYEQYF. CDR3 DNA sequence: TGTGCCAGCAGTTACGGGGGGAACTACGAGCAGTACTTC.

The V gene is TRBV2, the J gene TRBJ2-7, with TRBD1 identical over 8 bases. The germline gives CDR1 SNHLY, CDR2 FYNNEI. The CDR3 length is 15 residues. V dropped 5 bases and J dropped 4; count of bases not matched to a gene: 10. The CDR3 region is CASSRTGPKEYEQYF. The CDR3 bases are TGTGCCAGCAGTCGGACAGGGCCGAAAGAATACGAGCAGTACTTC.

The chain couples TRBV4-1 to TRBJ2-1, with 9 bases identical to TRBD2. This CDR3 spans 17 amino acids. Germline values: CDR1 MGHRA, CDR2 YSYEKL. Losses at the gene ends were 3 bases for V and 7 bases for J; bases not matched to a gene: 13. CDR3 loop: CASSQLRTSGGWNEQFF. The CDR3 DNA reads TGCGCCAGCAGCCAGTTAAGAACGAGCGGGGGGTGGAATGAGCAGTTCTTC.

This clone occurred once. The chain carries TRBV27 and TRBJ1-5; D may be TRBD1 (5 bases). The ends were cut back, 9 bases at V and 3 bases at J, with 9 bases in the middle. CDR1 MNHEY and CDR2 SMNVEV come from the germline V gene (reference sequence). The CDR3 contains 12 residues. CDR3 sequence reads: CASRGFNQPQHF. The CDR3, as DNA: TGTGCCAGTAGGGGTTTCAATCAGCCCCAGCATTTT.

CDR3 sequence: CASSQMGQQETQYF. The CDR3 region has the DNA TGCGCCAGCAGCCAAATGGGACAGCAAGAGACCCAGTACTTC. V is TRBV4-1 and J is TRBJ2-5; 7 positions agree with TRBD1. V shed 2 bases and J 2 bases; nucleotides not matched to a gene: 2. Germline CDR1 and CDR2: MGHRA and YSYEKL. The CDR3 has 14 residues.

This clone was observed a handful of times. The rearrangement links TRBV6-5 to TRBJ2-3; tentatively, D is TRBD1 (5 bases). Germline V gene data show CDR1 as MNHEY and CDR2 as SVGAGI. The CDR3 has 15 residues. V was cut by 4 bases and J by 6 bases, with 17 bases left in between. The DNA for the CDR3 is TGTGCCAGCAGTTGGCGGAGTGGGGCGGAGGATACGCAGTATTTT. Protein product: CASSWRSGAEDTQYF.

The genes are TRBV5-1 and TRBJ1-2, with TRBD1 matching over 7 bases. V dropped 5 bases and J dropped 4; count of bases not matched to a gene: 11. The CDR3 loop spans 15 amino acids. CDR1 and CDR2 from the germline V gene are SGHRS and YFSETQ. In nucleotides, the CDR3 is TGCGCCAGCAGACCCGGGACAGCGGAAGGCTATGGCTACACCTTC. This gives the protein CASRPGTAEGYGYTF.

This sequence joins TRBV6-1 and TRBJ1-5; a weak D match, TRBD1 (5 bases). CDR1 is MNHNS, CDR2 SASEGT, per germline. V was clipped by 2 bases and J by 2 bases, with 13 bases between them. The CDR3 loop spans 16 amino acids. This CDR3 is CASSEWGLGGNQPQHF. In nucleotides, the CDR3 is TGTGCCAGCAGTGAATGGGGACTGGGTGGCAATCAGCCCCAGCATTTT.

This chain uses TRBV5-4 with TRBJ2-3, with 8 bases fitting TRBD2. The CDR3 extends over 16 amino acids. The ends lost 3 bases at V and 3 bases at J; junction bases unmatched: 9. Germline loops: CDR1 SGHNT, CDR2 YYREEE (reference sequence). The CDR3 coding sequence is TGTGCCAGCAGCTCCTGGGGGGAGCGGGGGACAGATACGCAGTATTTT. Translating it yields CASSSWGERGTDTQYF.

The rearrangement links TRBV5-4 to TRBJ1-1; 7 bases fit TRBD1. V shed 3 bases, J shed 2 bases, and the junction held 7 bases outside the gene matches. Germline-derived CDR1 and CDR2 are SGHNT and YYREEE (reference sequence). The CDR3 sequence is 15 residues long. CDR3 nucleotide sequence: TGTGCCAGCAGCTCCAGAAACAGGGGAAACACTGAAGCTTTCTTT. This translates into CASSSRNRGNTEAFF.

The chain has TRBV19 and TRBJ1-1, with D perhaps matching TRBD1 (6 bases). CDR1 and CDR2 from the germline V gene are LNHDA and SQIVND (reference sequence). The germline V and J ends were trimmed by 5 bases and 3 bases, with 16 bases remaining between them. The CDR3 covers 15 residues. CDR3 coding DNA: TGTGCCAGTAGTTTGAACCCCACAGGGTACACTGAAGCTTTCTTT. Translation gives CASSLNPTGYTEAFF.

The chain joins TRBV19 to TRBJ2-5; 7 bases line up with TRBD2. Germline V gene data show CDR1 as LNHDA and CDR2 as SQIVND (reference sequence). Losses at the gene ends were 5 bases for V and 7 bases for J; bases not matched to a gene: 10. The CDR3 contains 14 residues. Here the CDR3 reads CASSLNPGEGTQYF. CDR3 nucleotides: TGTGCCAGTAGTCTCAACCCCGGGGAGGGGACCCAGTACTTC.

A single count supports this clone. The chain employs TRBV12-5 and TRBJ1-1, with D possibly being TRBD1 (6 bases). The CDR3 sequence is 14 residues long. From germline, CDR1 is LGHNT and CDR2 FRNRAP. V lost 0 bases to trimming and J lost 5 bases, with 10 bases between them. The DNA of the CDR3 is TGTGCTAGTGGTTTGGTTCAGGGGTTTACTGAAGCTTTCTTT. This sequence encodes CASGLVQGFTEAFF.

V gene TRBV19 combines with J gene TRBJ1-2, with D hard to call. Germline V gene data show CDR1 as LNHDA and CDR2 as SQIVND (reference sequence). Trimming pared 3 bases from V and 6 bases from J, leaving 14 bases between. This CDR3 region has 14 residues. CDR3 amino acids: CASSILTSDHGYTF. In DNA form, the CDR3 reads TGTGCCAGTAGTATCTTAACGTCAGATCATGGCTACACCTTC. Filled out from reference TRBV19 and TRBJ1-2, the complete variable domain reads DGGITQSPKYLFRKEGQNVTLSCEQNLNHDAMYWYRQDPGQGLRLIYYSQIVNDFQKGDIAEGYSVSREKKESFPLTVTSAQKNPTAFYLCASSILTSDHGYTFGSGTRLTVV.

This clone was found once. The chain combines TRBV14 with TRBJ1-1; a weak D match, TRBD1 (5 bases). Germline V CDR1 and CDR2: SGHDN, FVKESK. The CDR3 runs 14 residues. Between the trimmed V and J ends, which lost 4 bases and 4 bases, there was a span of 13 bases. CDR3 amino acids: CASSRERGVTEAFF. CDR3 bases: TGTGCCAGCAGCCGCGAAAGGGGCGTCACTGAAGCTTTCTTT.

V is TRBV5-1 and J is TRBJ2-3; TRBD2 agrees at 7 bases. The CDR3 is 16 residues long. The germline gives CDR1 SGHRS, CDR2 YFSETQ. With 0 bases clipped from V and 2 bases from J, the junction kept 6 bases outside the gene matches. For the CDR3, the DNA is TGCGCCAGCAGCTTGGCGCGGGGGTTTATCACAGATACGCAGTATTTT. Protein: CASSLARGFITDTQYF.

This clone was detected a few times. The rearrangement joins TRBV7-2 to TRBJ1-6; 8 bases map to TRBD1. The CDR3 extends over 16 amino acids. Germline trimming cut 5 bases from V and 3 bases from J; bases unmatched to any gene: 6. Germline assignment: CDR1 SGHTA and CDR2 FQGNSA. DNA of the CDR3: TGTGCCAGCAGCCCACAGGGGGGGTTCTATAATTCACCCCTCCACTTT. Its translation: CASSPQGGFYNSPLHF.

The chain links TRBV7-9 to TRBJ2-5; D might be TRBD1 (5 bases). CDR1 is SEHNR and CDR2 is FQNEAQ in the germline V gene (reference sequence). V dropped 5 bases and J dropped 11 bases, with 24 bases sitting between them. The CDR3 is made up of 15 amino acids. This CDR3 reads CASSQALDTSGEQYF. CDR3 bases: TGTGCCAGCAGCCAGGCCCTGGACACGTCGGGTGAGCAGTACTTC.